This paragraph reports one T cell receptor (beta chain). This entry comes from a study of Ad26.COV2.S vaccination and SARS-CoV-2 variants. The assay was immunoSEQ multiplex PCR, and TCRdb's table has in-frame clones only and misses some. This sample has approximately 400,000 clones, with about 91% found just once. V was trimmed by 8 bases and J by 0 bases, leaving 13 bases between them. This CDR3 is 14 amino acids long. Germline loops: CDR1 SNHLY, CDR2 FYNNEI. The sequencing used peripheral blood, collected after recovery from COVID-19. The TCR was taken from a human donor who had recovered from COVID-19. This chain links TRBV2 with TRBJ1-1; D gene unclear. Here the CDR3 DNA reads TGTGCCAGCGGTCCCGGGCCGATGAACACTGAAGCTTTCTTT. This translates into CASGPGPMNTEAFF.